This TCR beta chain was observed in a study of PD-1 blockade in mismatch repair-deficient tumors. Across the study: Enrolled about 2013-2016, patients had progressing, pretreated mismatch repair-deficient cancers of 12 types.

Sequenced by immunoSEQ multiplex PCR; TCRdb stores in-frame clones only, minus some. The sample includes about 84,000 clones, more than 65% seen only once; the top ten take 2.6%. The sample was peripheral blood, taken 12 weeks after starting pembrolizumab. The receptor's source is an adult with mismatch repair-deficient cancer.

The CDR3 nucleotides are TGTGCCAGCAGTTTCGGGGGGAAGACCCAGTACTTC. This encodes CASSFGGKTQYF. V usage is TRBV28 and J usage is TRBJ2-5; 7 bases agree with TRBD2. The V gene end was trimmed by 3 bases and the J gene end by 6 bases; junction bases not matched to a gene: 1. From germline, CDR1 is MDHEN and CDR2 SYDVKM. The CDR3 has 12 amino acids.